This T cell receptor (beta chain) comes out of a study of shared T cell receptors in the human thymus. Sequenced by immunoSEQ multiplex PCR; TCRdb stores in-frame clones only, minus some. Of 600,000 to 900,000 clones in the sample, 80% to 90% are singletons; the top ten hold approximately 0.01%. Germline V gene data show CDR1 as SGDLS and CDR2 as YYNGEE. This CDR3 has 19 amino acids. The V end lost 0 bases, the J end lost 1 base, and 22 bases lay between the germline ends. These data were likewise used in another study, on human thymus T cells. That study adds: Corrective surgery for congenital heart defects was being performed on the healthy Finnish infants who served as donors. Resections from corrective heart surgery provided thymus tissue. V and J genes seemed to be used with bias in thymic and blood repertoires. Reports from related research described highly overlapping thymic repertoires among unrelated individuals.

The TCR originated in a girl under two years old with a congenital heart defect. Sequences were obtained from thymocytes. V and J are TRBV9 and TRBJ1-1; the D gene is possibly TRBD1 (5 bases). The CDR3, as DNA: TGTGCCAGCAGCGTAGAAGGGGAGGGTAATATTGGAGGGAACACTGAAGCTTTCTTT. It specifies CASSVEGEGNIGGNTEAFF.